The 14 T cell receptor beta chains listed next were all sequenced from one sample in a study of cytomegalovirus exposure and HLA in healthy donors. Measured with immunoSEQ multiplex PCR; TCRdb has only the in-frame clones, and not every one. Here the sample spans 200,000 to 250,000 clones, around four fifths being singletons. Sequenced sample: PBMCs. The receptors derive from a young woman in good health and CMV-seronegative.

For the CDR3, the DNA is TGTGCCAGCATCGCCCCGGGTTACTACGAGCAGTACTTC. It encodes CASIAPGYYEQYF. V and J are TRBV28 and TRBJ2-7; D remains unclear. Between the trimmed V and J ends, which lost 7 bases and 3 bases, there was a span of 13 bases. CDR3 length: 13 residues. CDR1 is MDHEN, CDR2 SYDVKM, per germline.

The chain is built from TRBV2 and TRBJ2-5; 8 bases match TRBD1. The CDR3 runs to 14 residues. V lost 6 bases, J lost 4 bases, and 7 bases stayed unmatched. Germline V gives CDR1 SNHLY, CDR2 FYNNEI. The CDR3 coding sequence is TGTGCCAGCAGATTGACAGGGGTCGGAGAGACCCAGTACTTC. Encoded protein: CASRLTGVGETQYF.

The rearrangement uses TRBV6-5 and TRBJ2-2; 7 positions agree with TRBD2. Germline CDR1 reads MNHEY; CDR2 reads SVGAGI. The CDR3 is 14 amino acids. The V gene end was trimmed by 11 bases and the J gene end by 1 base; junction bases not matched to a gene: 7. Written as DNA, the CDR3 is TGTGCCGGGTCCTTAGCGGGGAACACCGGGGAGCTGTTTTTT. This gives the protein CAGSLAGNTGELFF.

The chain is built from TRBV13 and TRBJ2-7; tentatively, D is TRBD1 (6 bases). CDR1 is PRHDT, CDR2 FYEKMQ, per germline (reference sequence). This CDR3 is built from 14 residues. Trimming took 4 bases from V and 1 from J, leaving 11 bases between them. The CDR3 loop reads CASSSQTGSYEQYF. Written as DNA, the CDR3 is TGTGCCAGCAGCTCCCAGACAGGTTCCTACGAGCAGTACTTC.

The DNA of the CDR3 is TGTGCCAGCAGTGAAACAGGGAACTATGGCTACACCTTC. This gives the protein CASSETGNYGYTF. The rearrangement links TRBV6-1 to TRBJ1-2; D might be TRBD1 (6 bases). Trimming left V 2 bases short and J 2 bases short, with 6 bases between. This CDR3 contains 13 residues. Germline CDR1 is MNHNS and CDR2 is SASEGT.

This clone appeared a few times. V usage is TRBV5-1 and J usage is TRBJ2-3; no clear D gene. V dropped 0 bases and J dropped 4 bases, with 9 bases sitting between them. The germline V gene encodes CDR1 SGHRS and CDR2 YFSETQ. CDR3 length: 14 amino acids. In nucleotides, the CDR3 is TGCGCCAGCAGCTTGGTGAATGGGGCAGATACGCAGTATTTT. This encodes CASSLVNGADTQYF.

The gene calls are TRBV2 and TRBJ1-3; no clear D. The germline V and J ends were trimmed by 4 bases and 0 bases, with 7 bases remaining between them. In germline, CDR1 is SNHLY, CDR2 FYNNEI. The CDR3 covers 14 residues. CDR3 sequence (DNA): TGTGCCAGCAGTGCCGAGGTCTCTGGAAACACCATATATTTT. It encodes CASSAEVSGNTIYF.

The genes are TRBV28 and TRBJ1-2; D unclear. Per the germline V gene, CDR1 is MDHEN and CDR2 is SYDVKM. There are 12 residues in the CDR3. The ends were cut back, 1 base at V and 8 bases at J, with 8 bases in the middle. The CDR3 region has the DNA TGTGCCAGCAGTTTATCCCCCCGGGGCTACACCTTC. Protein product: CASSLSPRGYTF.

The chain is built from TRBV2 and TRBJ1-5; 8 bases are a match to TRBD1. This CDR3 is built from 16 residues. V trimming: 3 bases; J trimming: 3 bases; junction bases outside the gene matches: 7. In germline, CDR1 is SNHLY, CDR2 FYNNEI. This CDR3 reads CASSDRRTGLNQPQHF. The CDR3 coding sequence is TGTGCCAGCAGTGACCGAAGGACAGGGCTCAATCAGCCCCAGCATTTT.

CDR3 DNA: TGCAGCGTGAAAGGGGGCGGGGTCACCTTGAACACTGAAGCTTTCTTT. Encoded protein: CSVKGGGVTLNTEAFF. This sequence joins TRBV29-1 and TRBJ1-1; 7 bases map to TRBD1. Germline values: CDR1 SQVTM, CDR2 ANQGSEA. The CDR3 totals 16 residues. V was clipped by 6 bases and J by 0 bases; unmatched bases: 13.

This chain joins TRBV28 and TRBJ2-7; 9 bases fit TRBD2. There are 22 residues in the CDR3. The V gene's germline CDR1 is MDHEN and CDR2 SYDVKM. The V gene end was trimmed by 5 bases and the J gene end by 1 base; junction bases not matched to a gene: 27. The CDR3 region has the DNA TGTGCCAGCAGTGTAGCACGATATCAATCTTTCGGGCAGCGGGAGGTATCCTACGAGCAGTACTTC. Its protein product is CASSVARYQSFGQREVSYEQYF.

The chain's CDR3 is CASSVDTLPRYPSGGYNEQFF. As DNA, the CDR3 is TGTGCCAGCAGCGTAGATACCCTCCCCCGTTACCCTAGCGGGGGTTACAATGAGCAGTTCTTC. The V call is TRBV9, the J call TRBJ2-1, with 10 bases fitting TRBD2. Germline-derived CDR1 and CDR2 are SGDLS and YYNGEE. V shed 0 bases, J shed 4 bases, and the junction held 19 bases outside the gene matches. The CDR3 spans 21 residues. The full variable domain, with the rest looked up from reference TRBV9 and TRBJ2-1, is DSGVTQTPKHLITATGQRVTLRCSPRSGDLSVYWYQQSLDQGLQFLIQYYNGEERAKGNILERFSAQQFPDLHSELNLSSLELGDSALYFCASSVDTLPRYPSGGYNEQFFGPGTRLTVL.

The chain carries TRBV11-2 and TRBJ2-7, with a tentative D call TRBD2 (6 bases). Trimming cost V 3 bases and J 3 bases, with 9 bases left between them. This CDR3 is 13 amino acids long. Looked up from germline, CDR1 is SGHAT and CDR2 is FQNNGV. CDR3 in DNA: TGTGCCAGCAGCTTGGGGGGACTCTACGAGCAGTACTTC. The encoded protein is CASSLGGLYEQYF.

The rearrangement links TRBV30 to TRBJ1-1, with no clear D. This CDR3 has 11 amino acids. V dropped 3 bases and J dropped 4 bases, with 6 bases sitting between them. CDR1 is GTSNPN, CDR2 SVGIG, per germline (reference sequence). The CDR3 reads CAWRNPTEAFF. The CDR3 bases are TGTGCCTGGAGGAATCCCACTGAAGCTTTCTTT.